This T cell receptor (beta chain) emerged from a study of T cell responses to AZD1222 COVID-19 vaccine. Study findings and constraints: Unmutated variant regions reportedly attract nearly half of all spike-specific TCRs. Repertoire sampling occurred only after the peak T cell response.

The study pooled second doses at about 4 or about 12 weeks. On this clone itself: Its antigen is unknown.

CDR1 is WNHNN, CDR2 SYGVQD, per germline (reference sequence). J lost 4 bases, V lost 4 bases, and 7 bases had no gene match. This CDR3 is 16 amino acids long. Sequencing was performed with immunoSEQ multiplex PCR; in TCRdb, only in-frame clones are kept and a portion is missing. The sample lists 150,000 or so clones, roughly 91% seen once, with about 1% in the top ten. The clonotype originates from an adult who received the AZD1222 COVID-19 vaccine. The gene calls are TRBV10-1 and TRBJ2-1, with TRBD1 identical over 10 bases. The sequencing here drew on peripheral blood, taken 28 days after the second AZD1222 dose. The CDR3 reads CASSVDRGLDYNEQFF. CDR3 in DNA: TGCGCCAGCAGTGTCGACAGGGGGCTAGATTACAATGAGCAGTTCTTC.